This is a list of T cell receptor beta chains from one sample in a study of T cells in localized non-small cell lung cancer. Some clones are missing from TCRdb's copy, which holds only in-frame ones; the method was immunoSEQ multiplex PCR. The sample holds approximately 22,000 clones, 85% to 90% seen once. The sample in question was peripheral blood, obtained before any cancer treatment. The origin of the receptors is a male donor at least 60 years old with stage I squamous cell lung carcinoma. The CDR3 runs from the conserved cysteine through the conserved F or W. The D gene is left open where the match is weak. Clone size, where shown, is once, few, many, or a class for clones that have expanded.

cdr3_nt: TGTGCCAGCACCAACCCCCAGGGAGGAGTGGAGACCCAGTACTTC
cdr3_aa: CASTNPQGGVETQYF
v_call: TRBV28
clone_size: .
d_call: .
j_call: TRBJ2-5

cdr3_nt: TGTGCCAGCAGTCCTAGTGGGGGCGAGCAGTACTTC
cdr3_aa: CASSPSGGEQYF
v_call: TRBV7-3
clone_size: .
d_call: .
j_call: TRBJ2-7

cdr3_nt: TGTGCCAGCAGCCTATTCAGTGGGGGCAATTTCGCTGAAGCTTTCTTT
cdr3_aa: CASSLFSGGNFAEAFF
v_call: TRBV7-9
clone_size: .
d_call: .
j_call: TRBJ1-1

cdr3_nt: TGTGCCAGCAGCTTAGTCGGACAGGGGGTAGCTAATGAAAAACTGTTTTTT
cdr3_aa: CASSLVGQGVANEKLFF
v_call: TRBV7-2
clone_size: .
d_call: TRBD1
j_call: TRBJ1-4

cdr3_nt: TGTGCCAGCAGCAAAAAAATAGGGACAGAGACTTACACTGAAGCTTTCTTT
cdr3_aa: CASSKKIGTETYTEAFF
v_call: TRBV11-2
clone_size: .
d_call: TRBD1
j_call: TRBJ1-1

cdr3_nt: TGTGCCAGCAGCTCCAGAAGCTCTGGAAACACCATATATTTT
cdr3_aa: CASSSRSSGNTIYF
v_call: TRBV5-5
clone_size: .
d_call: .
j_call: TRBJ1-3

cdr3_nt: TGCGCCAGCAGCCCCGGTGGGGGCTTTAATGAAAAACTGTTTTTT
cdr3_aa: CASSPGGGFNEKLFF
v_call: TRBV5-1
clone_size: .
d_call: .
j_call: TRBJ1-4

cdr3_nt: TGTGCCAGCTCACCGGGAAATCAAGAGACCCAGTACTTC
cdr3_aa: CASSPGNQETQYF
v_call: TRBV18
clone_size: .
d_call: .
j_call: TRBJ2-5

cdr3_nt: TGTGCCATCAAAGAAGGGGGAACGGGAGAGCAGTACTTC
cdr3_aa: CAIKEGGTGEQYF
v_call: TRBV10-3
clone_size: .
d_call: .
j_call: TRBJ2-7

cdr3_nt: TGTGCCAGCAGCTTGGACAGGGCCGAGCAGTACTTC
cdr3_aa: CASSLDRAEQYF
v_call: TRBV5-6
clone_size: .
d_call: .
j_call: TRBJ2-7

cdr3_nt: TGTGCCAGCAGTTCTCGGACTGACTACTATGGCTACACCTTC
cdr3_aa: CASSSRTDYYGYTF
v_call: TRBV28
clone_size: .
d_call: .
j_call: TRBJ1-2

cdr3_nt: TGTGCCTGGAGTGCCAACTTCGAAGATACGCAGTATTTT
cdr3_aa: CAWSANFEDTQYF
v_call: TRBV30
clone_size: .
d_call: .
j_call: TRBJ2-3

cdr3_nt: TGTGCCAGCAGCGCCCACCGGGACCTACAAGAGACCCAGTACTTC
cdr3_aa: CASSAHRDLQETQYF
v_call: TRBV7-8
clone_size: .
d_call: .
j_call: TRBJ2-5

cdr3_nt: TGTGCCAGTAGTGTTGGGACAGGGGGTAGGGAGACCCAGTACTTC
cdr3_aa: CASSVGTGGRETQYF
v_call: TRBV19
clone_size: .
d_call: TRBD1
j_call: TRBJ2-5

cdr3_nt: TGTGCCAGCAGTTTTCTAGACCTCGTAGGGGGGCCCCAGCATTTT
cdr3_aa: CASSFLDLVGGPQHF
v_call: TRBV28
clone_size: .
d_call: .
j_call: TRBJ1-5

cdr3_nt: TGTGCCAGCAGTTTTACAGGGGGTGGAGAAAAACTGTTTTTT
cdr3_aa: CASSFTGGGEKLFF
v_call: TRBV27
clone_size: .
d_call: TRBD1
j_call: TRBJ1-4

cdr3_nt: TGTGCCAGCTCACCGGCAGGGTTGAGCTACGAGCAGTACTTC
cdr3_aa: CASSPAGLSYEQYF
v_call: TRBV18
clone_size: .
d_call: .
j_call: TRBJ2-7

cdr3_nt: TGTGCCAGCAGTTTATCGGCGACAGGGGGCCCGGATGGCTACACCTTC
cdr3_aa: CASSLSATGGPDGYTF
v_call: TRBV27
clone_size: .
d_call: TRBD1
j_call: TRBJ1-2

cdr3_nt: TGTGCCAGCAGCTCACAGGGGGCAGGGACTGAAGCTTTCTTT
cdr3_aa: CASSSQGAGTEAFF
v_call: TRBV9
clone_size: .
d_call: TRBD1
j_call: TRBJ1-1

cdr3_nt: TGTGCCAGCAGCTTTCAGGGGGCTACAGATACGCAGTATTTT
cdr3_aa: CASSFQGATDTQYF
v_call: TRBV11-1
clone_size: .
d_call: TRBD1
j_call: TRBJ2-3

cdr3_nt: TGTGCCAGCAGTCCGGGGACAGAGGCAGATACGCAGTATTTT
cdr3_aa: CASSPGTEADTQYF
v_call: TRBV27
clone_size: .
d_call: TRBD1
j_call: TRBJ2-3

cdr3_nt: TGCGCCAGCAATAGGGACAGAGGCACAGATACGCAGTATTTT
cdr3_aa: CASNRDRGTDTQYF
v_call: TRBV5-1
clone_size: .
d_call: TRBD1
j_call: TRBJ2-3

cdr3_nt: TGTGCCAGCAGCCTTCAAGTGAACACTGAAGCTTTCTTT
cdr3_aa: CASSLQVNTEAFF
v_call: TRBV7-9
clone_size: .
d_call: .
j_call: TRBJ1-1

cdr3_nt: TGTGCTACAGAAGGGGGTTTTAGAAGCGATGGCTACACCTTC
cdr3_aa: CATEGGFRSDGYTF
v_call: TRBV12-5
clone_size: .
d_call: .
j_call: TRBJ1-2

cdr3_nt: TGTGCCAGCAGTTTACAGGCGATCTATGGCTACACCTTC
cdr3_aa: CASSLQAIYGYTF
v_call: TRBV28
clone_size: once
d_call: .
j_call: TRBJ1-2

cdr3_nt: TGTGCCAGCAGTTTAGGAGGGTATGGCTACACCTTC
cdr3_aa: CASSLGGYGYTF
v_call: TRBV28
clone_size: .
d_call: .
j_call: TRBJ1-2

cdr3_nt: TGTGCCAGCAGCTTAGGAGGGGCAGAAGGCTACACCTTC
cdr3_aa: CASSLGGAEGYTF
v_call: TRBV7-9
clone_size: .
d_call: .
j_call: TRBJ1-2

cdr3_nt: TGTGCCAGCAGCTTAGCCCCCATGACAGGAACCTATGGCTACACCTTC
cdr3_aa: CASSLAPMTGTYGYTF
v_call: TRBV11-2
clone_size: .
d_call: .
j_call: TRBJ1-2

cdr3_nt: TGTGCCAGCAGCCTCCTCGCGGGGGGATACAATGAGCAGTTCTTC
cdr3_aa: CASSLLAGGYNEQFF
v_call: TRBV7-9
clone_size: once
d_call: TRBD2
j_call: TRBJ2-1

cdr3_nt: TGCAGCGTTGAAGATCAGGGCACAGATACGCAGTATTTT
cdr3_aa: CSVEDQGTDTQYF
v_call: TRBV29-1
clone_size: .
d_call: .
j_call: TRBJ2-3

cdr3_nt: TGTGCCAGCAGTTACTCGGACACTGAAGCTTTCTTT
cdr3_aa: CASSYSDTEAFF
v_call: TRBV6-5
clone_size: once
d_call: .
j_call: TRBJ1-1

cdr3_nt: TGTGCCAGCAGCCCCCCGGGCTCGATTCCGAACACTGAAGCTTTCTTT
cdr3_aa: CASSPPGSIPNTEAFF
v_call: TRBV9
clone_size: .
d_call: .
j_call: TRBJ1-1

cdr3_nt: TGTGCCAGCAGCCTTGCCGGGACAGCCTACGAGCAGTACTTC
cdr3_aa: CASSLAGTAYEQYF
v_call: TRBV7-9
clone_size: .
d_call: TRBD1
j_call: TRBJ2-7

cdr3_nt: TGTGCCAGCAGCTCTAGCAAGCCCTATGGCTACACCTTC
cdr3_aa: CASSSSKPYGYTF
v_call: TRBV9
clone_size: .
d_call: .
j_call: TRBJ1-2

cdr3_nt: TGTGCCAGCAGGGGACAGGGGGCCTACGAGCAGTACTTC
cdr3_aa: CASRGQGAYEQYF
v_call: TRBV28
clone_size: .
d_call: TRBD1
j_call: TRBJ2-7

cdr3_nt: TGCGCCAGCAGCTTGTGGGACAGGGACGAGCAGTACTTC
cdr3_aa: CASSLWDRDEQYF
v_call: TRBV5-1
clone_size: .
d_call: TRBD1
j_call: TRBJ2-7

cdr3_nt: TGTGCCAGCAGCGTAGGGGGAATAGATGGCTACACCTTC
cdr3_aa: CASSVGGIDGYTF
v_call: TRBV9
clone_size: .
d_call: .
j_call: TRBJ1-2

cdr3_nt: TGTGCCAGCTCACCACGGACACCCAGTAGCAATCAGCCCCAGCATTTT
cdr3_aa: CASSPRTPSSNQPQHF
v_call: TRBV18
clone_size: .
d_call: .
j_call: TRBJ1-5

cdr3_nt: TGTGCCAGTAGTATAGATGGGACAGGGCGTAACTATGGCTACACCTTC
cdr3_aa: CASSIDGTGRNYGYTF
v_call: TRBV19
clone_size: once
d_call: TRBD1
j_call: TRBJ1-2

cdr3_nt: TGTGCCAGCAGTGACAGTGGCCGACCCTATGGCTACACCTTC
cdr3_aa: CASSDSGRPYGYTF
v_call: TRBV6-4
clone_size: .
d_call: .
j_call: TRBJ1-2

cdr3_nt: TGTGCCAGCAGCCAGAAGGGGGTCGGATTTGGTGAGCAGTTCTTC
cdr3_aa: CASSQKGVGFGEQFF
v_call: TRBV14
clone_size: .
d_call: .
j_call: TRBJ2-1

cdr3_nt: TGTGCCAGTAGAAATAAGAGGGACGGTGGAAACACCATATATTTT
cdr3_aa: CASRNKRDGGNTIYF
v_call: TRBV19
clone_size: .
d_call: .
j_call: TRBJ1-3